These 19 T cell receptor beta chains originate from one sample sequenced in a study of molecular identifiers for immune sequencing clone quantification. TCRdb re-called the PCR reads with MiXCR, one entry per CDR3 protein. The table shows roughly 300,000 distinct CDR3 sequences, with 24% occurring only once. The sequenced sample consisted of naive CD8+ T cells from blood, with Jurkat cell RNA spiked in. The subset here: FACS-sorted CD8+CD4-CCR7+CD45RA+ naive T cells. The source of these receptors is a human donor in good health. Some libraries in this study had Jurkat cell RNA spiked in.

The rearrangement links TRBV14 to TRBJ1-1, with TRBD1 matching 7 bases. CDR1 and CDR2 (germline): SGHDN, FVKESK. There are 15 residues in the CDR3. V lost 4 bases, J lost 5 bases, and 10 bases stayed unmatched. CDR3 sequence (DNA): TGTGCCAGCAGCCCAGACCCGACAGGGATTACTGAAGCTTTCTTT. It is translated as CASSPDPTGITEAFF.

This clonotype showed up many times. This rearrangement joins TRBV28 to TRBJ2-1; D is tentatively TRBD1 or TRBD2 (6 bases each). The CDR3 consists of 13 residues. CDR1 is MDHEN and CDR2 is SYDVKM in the germline V gene. V dropped 7 bases and J dropped 8 bases, with 15 bases sitting between them. CDR3: CASTLGGSYEQFF. DNA of the CDR3: TGTGCCAGCACTTTGGGGGGCAGTTATGAGCAGTTCTTC.

Worth noting for this clonotype: At one of its ends the junction is not consistent with the germline gene, which may arise from a read error. The rearrangement links TRBV5-1 to TRBJ2-1; weak D call: TRBD2 (5 bases). The CDR3 covers 12 residues. Germline lookup yields CDR1 SGHRS and CDR2 YFSETQ. CDR3 sequence (DNA): TGCGCCAGCAGCCTGGAGGTCAATGGGCAGTTCTTC. It is translated as CASSLEVNGQFF.

Ten or more counts support this clonotype. This chain uses TRBV7-9 with TRBJ1-1; D is uncertain. The CDR3 is made up of 12 amino acids. Germline assignment: CDR1 SEHNR and CDR2 FQNEAQ (reference sequence). V was trimmed by 5 bases and J by 3 bases, leaving 7 bases between them. The CDR3 protein is CASSRGYTEAFF. The DNA of the CDR3 is TGTGCCAGCAGCCGTGGGTACACTGAAGCTTTCTTT.

The sample holds many counts of this clonotype. The gene calls are TRBV7-2 and TRBJ2-1; unclear D gene. Trimming pared 3 bases from V and 0 bases from J, leaving 6 bases between. The CDR3 is made up of 14 amino acids. From germline, CDR1 is SGHTA and CDR2 FQGNSA. CDR3 residues: CASSFLDSYNEQFF. The CDR3 nucleotides read TGTGCCAGCAGCTTCCTTGACTCCTACAATGAGCAGTTCTTC.

This clonotype was picked up many times. The V call is TRBV19, the J call TRBJ2-7; 7 nucleotides align to TRBD1. The CDR3 runs to 13 residues. Germline V lookup: CDR1 LNHDA, CDR2 SQIVND (reference sequence). The V and J ends lost 3 bases and 7 bases, in that order; junction bases with no gene match: 6. CDR3 bases: TGTGCCAGTAGTATCGGGACAGCGCAAGAGCAGTACTTC. This translates into CASSIGTAQEQYF.

This clonotype was picked up a small number of times. The CDR3 loop is CSVEGPGQEETQYF. DNA for the CDR3: TGCAGCGTTGAAGGTCCTGGACAGGAAGAGACCCAGTACTTC. The chain recombines TRBV29-1 with TRBJ2-5, with 7 bases aligning to TRBD1. V trimming: 1 base; J trimming: 3 bases; junction bases outside the gene matches: 5. Germline CDR1 and CDR2: SQVTM and ANQGSEA. This CDR3 has 14 amino acids. Full variable domain (remainder filled in from reference TRBV29-1 and TRBJ2-5): SAVISQKPSRDICQRGTSLTIQCQVDSQVTMMFWYRQQPGQSLTLIATANQGSEATYESGFVIDKFPISRPNLTFSTLTVSNMSPEDSSIYLCSVEGPGQEETQYFGPGTRLLVL.

With regard to this clonotype: Sequence at one end of the junction differs from germline and may be a read error. CDR3: CASSSSGSGSTITGELLF. In DNA form, the CDR3 reads TGTGCCAGCAGTTCCTCCGGGAGCGGGAGTACGATCACCGGGGAGCTGCTTTTT. This chain links TRBV6-6 with TRBJ2-2; the match to TRBD2 covers 8 bases. The CDR3 has 18 amino acids. Germline V CDR1 and CDR2: MNHNY, SVGAGI (reference sequence).

This clonotype has a count of ten or more. A read error may account for a junction end that differs from germline. The chain links TRBV4-3 to TRBJ2-1; maybe TRBD1 (6 bases). The germline V gene encodes CDR1 LGHNA and CDR2 YSLEER. CDR3 size: 15 residues. The CDR3 bases are TGCGCCAGCAGACAAGTACAGGGTGGATACAATGAGCAGTTCTTC. It codes for CASRQVQGGYNEQFF.

This clonotype was detected many times. This sequence joins TRBV7-9 and TRBJ2-3; D may be TRBD2 (6 bases). CDR3 length: 12 amino acids. Between the trimmed V and J ends, which lost 7 bases and 8 bases, there was a span of 13 bases. The germline V gene encodes CDR1 SEHNR and CDR2 FQNEAQ (reference sequence). The CDR3 is CASNRWGGTQYF. The DNA for the CDR3 is TGTGCCAGCAACCGATGGGGAGGTACGCAGTATTTT.

This clonotype has more than one count but fewer than ten. V gene TRBV12-5 combines with J gene TRBJ2-4, with 8 positions matching TRBD1. Germline CDR1 reads LGHNT; CDR2 reads FRNRAP. V was clipped by 6 bases and J by 0 bases; unmatched bases: 7. The CDR3 covers 16 residues. CDR3 sequence (DNA): TGTGCTAGTGGCCCCACGACAGGGGTAGCCAAAAACATTCAGTACTTC. Its protein is CASGPTTGVAKNIQYF.

This clonotype was picked up many times. CDR3 sequence: CASSPGDRPPEAFF. CDR3 DNA: TGTGCCAGCAGCCCAGGCGATCGACCCCCTGAAGCTTTCTTT. The V and J genes are TRBV7-6 and TRBJ1-1, with D unclear. This CDR3 has 14 amino acids. V lost 5 bases and J 6 bases, leaving 16 bases between the germline ends. Germline-derived CDR1 and CDR2 are SGHVS and FNYEAQ.

This clonotype was seen at least ten times. The DNA of the CDR3 is TGTGCCAGCAGCTTAGTGGCAGCCGGGTACGAGCAGTACTTC. Amino acids: CASSLVAAGYEQYF. This chain connects TRBV11-2 to TRBJ2-7; D remains ambiguous. The CDR3 is made up of 14 amino acids. Germline lookup yields CDR1 SGHAT and CDR2 FQNNGV. V lost 1 base, J lost 4 bases, and 11 bases lay in between.

The chain joins TRBV27 to TRBJ1-5; TRBD1 aligns across 9 bases. V shed 1 base and J 5 bases; nucleotides not matched to a gene: 15. The CDR3 has 19 amino acids. Germline assignment: CDR1 MNHEY and CDR2 SMNVEV (reference sequence). The CDR3 coding sequence is TGTGCCAGCAGTTTATATTTTTTGGCGGGACAGGGCCTTGATCAGCCCCAGCATTTT. It yields the protein CASSLYFLAGQGLDQPQHF.

As regards this clonotype: At one end, the junction sequence differs from germline, possibly due to a read error. The chain joins TRBV6-2 or TRBV6-3 to TRBJ2-3; D is possibly TRBD1 or TRBD2 (6 bases each). Looked up from germline, CDR1 is MNHEY and CDR2 is SVGEGT. The CDR3 loop spans 15 amino acids. The DNA for the CDR3 is TGTGCCAGCAGTAGCCCGGGGGCTAGCACAGATAGGCAGTATTTT. Encoded protein: CASSSPGASTDRQYF.

This clonotype was found a few times. This chain links TRBV19 with TRBJ2-7; the D gene could be TRBD1 or TRBD2 (5 bases each). Trimming pared 9 bases from V and 4 bases from J, leaving 16 bases between. CDR1 is LNHDA and CDR2 is SQIVND in the germline V gene (reference sequence). The CDR3 is made up of 13 amino acids. CDR3 amino acids: CASRGASSYEQYF. CDR3 in DNA: TGTGCCAGCAGAGGGGCCTCATCATACGAGCAGTACTTC. The full variable domain, its missing parts supplied by reference TRBV19 and TRBJ2-7, is DGGITQSPKYLFRKEGQNVTLSCEQNLNHDAMYWYRQDPGQGLRLIYYSQIVNDFQKGDIAEGYSVSREKKESFPLTVTSAQKNPTAFYLCASRGASSYEQYFGPGTRLTVT.

On this clonotype itself: A single base separates this from a much larger clone, so it may be a read error. The chain carries TRBV12-3 or TRBV12-4 and TRBJ1-1; D might be TRBD1 (5 bases). CDR3 length: 14 residues. For the CDR3, the DNA is TGTGCCAGCAGTTTAACAGGAGTGGGCACTGAAGCTATCTTT. It codes for CASSLTGVGTEAIF.

This chain links TRBV7-9 with TRBJ2-5; 13 bases line up with TRBD2. This CDR3 spans 17 amino acids. Germline CDR1 SEHNR, CDR2 FQNEAQ (reference sequence). V was clipped by 5 bases and J by 1 base; unmatched bases: 7. CDR3 residues: CASSTTTSGGVQETQYF. The CDR3 bases are TGTGCCAGCAGCACGACTACTAGCGGGGGGGTCCAAGAGACCCAGTACTTC.

The chain employs TRBV18 and TRBJ2-7, with a possible D match to TRBD1 (6 bases). V lost 3 bases and J 4 bases, leaving 13 bases between the germline ends. This CDR3 spans 14 amino acids. The germline V gene encodes CDR1 KGHSH and CDR2 LQKENI. The CDR3 nucleotides are TGTGCCAGCTCACCCGGGACAAACAGATACGAGCAGTACTTC. As protein: CASSPGTNRYEQYF. Drawing the rest from reference TRBV18 and TRBJ2-7, the complete variable domain is NAGVMQNPRHLVRRRGQEARLRCSPMKGHSHVYWYRQLPEEGLKFMVYLQKENIIDESGMPKERFSAEFPKEGPSILRIQQVVRGDSAAYFCASSPGTNRYEQYFGPGTRLTVT.